The 6 T cell receptor beta chains below were found in one sample sequenced in a study of graft-versus-host responses after intestinal transplantation. Irradiated, violet-dye-labeled stimulator cells, some 200,000 in number, were plated with some 200,000 CFSE-labeled responder cells. Only in-frame clones appear in the TCRdb table, and some are missing; sequencing was by immunoSEQ multiplex PCR. There are 9,500 to 15,000 clones in the sample; about a third occur only once, and 3% to 3.5% lies in the top ten. Material: alloreactive CD8+ T cells from a mixed lymphocyte reaction culture, obtained before intestinal transplant. Subset meaning: CFSE-low proliferating T cells sorted from roughly 6-day pre-transplant mixed lymphocyte reaction (GvH or HvG direction). These receptors were collected from a human patient who received an intestinal transplant.

The chain combines TRBV4-3 with TRBJ2-2; D tentatively fits TRBD1 or TRBD2 (6 bases each). CDR1 LGHNA and CDR2 YSLEER come from the germline V gene. This CDR3 comprises 14 residues. Trimming took off 8 bases at V and 4 bases at J, with 14 bases between the two ends. CDR3 loop: CASRPGASTGELFF. CDR3 bases: TGCGCCAGCCGGCCGGGGGCGAGCACCGGGGAGCTGTTTTTT.

V gene TRBV2 combines with J gene TRBJ2-7, with TRBD2 matching 10 bases. Unmatched junction bases numbered 3, after V lost 5 bases and J lost 2 bases. CDR1 SNHLY and CDR2 FYNNEI come from the germline V gene. The CDR3 is 14 residues long. The CDR3 sequence: CASSWTSGAYEQYF. The CDR3 nucleotides read TGTGCCAGCAGTTGGACTAGCGGAGCCTACGAGCAGTACTTC.

This clone was counted only a few times. The chain uses TRBV29-1 and TRBJ2-1; no firm D call. V lost 7 bases and J 6 bases, leaving 10 bases between the germline ends. Germline V gene lookup returns CDR1 SQVTM and CDR2 ANQGSEA. The CDR3 runs to 11 residues. As DNA, the CDR3 is TGCAGCGGTAAGCGCGGCAATGAGCAGTTCTTC. Amino acid sequence: CSGKRGNEQFF.

This clone is medium-sized within its sample. The chain combines TRBV5-6 with TRBJ2-5; 7 positions match TRBD1. V dropped 4 bases and J dropped 7; count of bases not matched to a gene: 10. This CDR3 comprises 14 residues. The germline CDR1 and CDR2 sequences are SGHDT and YYEEEE. The DNA for the CDR3 is TGTGCCAGCAGCCCGGGCTCAGGGGGTTGGACCCAGTACTTC. Its translation: CASSPGSGGWTQYF.

This chain links TRBV18 with TRBJ1-2; tentatively, D is TRBD1 (5 bases). Germline loops: CDR1 KGHSH, CDR2 LQKENI. CDR3 length equals 17 residues. V was cut by 1 base and J by 4 bases, with 19 bases left in between. The CDR3 protein is CASSPRSPFWGTYGYTF. For the CDR3, the DNA is TGTGCCAGCTCACCACGGTCCCCCTTCTGGGGGACCTATGGCTACACCTTC.

The V and J genes are TRBV9 and TRBJ2-5; TRBD2 is a possible D gene (5 bases). Germline values: CDR1 SGDLS, CDR2 YYNGEE. There are 14 residues in the CDR3. Trimming stripped 4 bases from V and 4 bases from J, with 14 bases between. This CDR3 reads CASSPMSRGETQYF. The DNA of the CDR3 is TGTGCCAGCAGCCCCATGTCTCGGGGAGAGACCCAGTACTTC.